This TCR beta chain was obtained from a study of monozygotic twins with inflammatory bowel disease. Concerning this clonotype itself: What it binds is unknown.

General observations from the study: Twins with IBD had fewer clonotypes in common with others than healthy twins, particularly during disease activity.

TCRdb reworked the 5' RACE reads into one entry per CDR3 protein, no DNA. This sample's table reports 330,000 or so distinct CDR3 sequences. In germline, CDR1 is SGHVS, CDR2 FQNEAQ. CDR3 size: 15 residues. The receptor comes from a human donor with ulcerative colitis or Crohn's disease, or a healthy co-twin of an affected twin (not recorded which). This chain uses TRBV7-8 with TRBJ1-5; TCRdb indicates TRBD1, and absent DNA this call remains unverified. The sample was blood. The CDR3 loop reads CASSLAGQALGPQHF.